The 30 T cell receptor beta chains below all came from one sample that was sequenced in a study of blood T cells in healthy people across ages. A second PCR, run for about 6 to 11 cycles, used a sample-barcoded 5' primer plus a J-beta primer mix. One entry per CDR3 protein, called by TCRdb with MiXCR from the 5' RACE reads. Of about 1.7 million distinct CDR3 sequences in the sample, approximately 30% are singletons; the top ten hold 6.5% to 8.5%. Sequencing was carried out using blood. The origin of the receptors is a woman aged 25 to 39 in good health.

Only one count was recorded for this clonotype. This chain joins TRBV2 and TRBJ1-5; D is possibly TRBD1 (6 bases). V lost 8 bases to trimming and J lost 2 bases, with 10 bases between them. The germline CDR1 and CDR2 sequences are SNHLY and FYNNEI. The CDR3 is 13 amino acids. The DNA of the CDR3 is TGTGCCAGCGGGGGCTTGCGCAATCAGCCCCAGCATTTT. Protein: CASGGLRNQPQHF.

This clonotype was counted between two and nine times. The gene calls are TRBV15 and TRBJ2-1, with no clear D. The CDR3 runs 15 residues. The germline gives CDR1 LNHNV, CDR2 YYDKDF (reference sequence). V was clipped by 0 bases and J by 5 bases, with 11 bases between them. This CDR3 is CATSRDLYEDNEQFF. Written as DNA, the CDR3 is TGTGCCACCAGCAGAGATCTCTACGAGGACAATGAGCAGTTCTTC.

This chain connects TRBV5-5 to TRBJ1-2; no reliable D call. CDR3 length equals 12 residues. Trimming took 1 base from V and 6 from J, leaving 7 bases between them. Per the germline V gene, CDR1 is SGHKS and CDR2 is YYEKEE (reference sequence). CDR3 loop: CASSLTMDGYTF. The CDR3 DNA reads as TGTGCCAGCAGCTTGACCATGGATGGCTACACCTTC.

V is TRBV20-1 and J is TRBJ2-1; no reliable D call. Germline-derived CDR1 and CDR2 are DFQATT and SNEGSKA (reference sequence). CDR3 length: 12 residues. Trimming removed 7 bases at V and 2 bases at J, with 9 bases between. The CDR3 here is CSGSSAYNEQFF. The DNA for the CDR3 is TGCAGTGGTTCCAGCGCCTACAATGAGCAGTTCTTC.

This sequence joins TRBV7-9 and TRBJ1-1; TRBD1 is a possible D gene (5 bases). The CDR3 is made up of 15 amino acids. The V end was cut by 5 bases, the J end by 0 bases, with 13 bases between. Germline V gives CDR1 SEHNR, CDR2 FQNEAQ (reference sequence). The CDR3: CASSPGTYMNTEAFF. CDR3 coding DNA: TGTGCCAGCAGCCCCGGGACTTACATGAACACTGAAGCTTTCTTT. The whole variable domain, remainder taken from reference TRBV7-9 and TRBJ1-1, is DTGVSQNPRHKITKRGQNVTFRCDPISEHNRLYWYRQTLGQGPEFLTYFQNEAQLEKSRLLSDRFSAERPKGSFSTLEIQRTEQGDSAMYLCASSPGTYMNTEAFFGQGTRLTVV.

The gene calls are TRBV7-8 and TRBJ2-1; 9 nucleotides match TRBD2. Germline CDR1 SGHVS, CDR2 FQNEAQ. The CDR3 has 16 residues. V lost 5 bases and J lost 4; bases outside the gene matches: 9. The CDR3 region has the DNA TGTGCCAGCAGCCCAGCGGGCCTAGCGGGATACAATGAGCAGTTCTTC. Translating gives CASSPAGLAGYNEQFF.

A few counts support this clonotype. The V and J genes are TRBV6-1 and TRBJ1-5; tentatively, D is TRBD1 (6 bases). The CDR3 spans 16 residues. Germline-derived CDR1 and CDR2 are MNHNS and SASEGT. Trimming pared 5 bases from V and 1 base from J, leaving 15 bases between. The CDR3 nucleotides read TGTGCCAGCAGTAACGGACAGTACTACAGCAATCAGCCCCAGCATTTT. This sequence encodes CASSNGQYYSNQPQHF.

Comment on this clonotype: An end of the junction differs from the germline gene, which may be a read error. The chain couples TRBV2 to TRBJ2-1; 10 bases align to TRBD1. CDR1 and CDR2 from the germline V gene are SNHLY and FYNNEI. CDR3 length: 13 amino acids. The CDR3 reads CAFRDRGDNGQFF. The DNA for the CDR3 is TGTGCCTTCCGGGACAGGGGTGACAATGGGCAGTTCTTC.

This clonotype turned up a few times. The gene calls are TRBV27 and TRBJ1-5; TRBD1 matches at 7 bases. The CDR3 loop spans 12 amino acids. Trimming cost V 5 bases and J 7 bases; bases outside gene matches: 2. Germline V gene lookup returns CDR1 MNHEY and CDR2 SMNVEV (reference sequence). This CDR3 is CASSVQGQPQHF. The CDR3 DNA reads as TGTGCCAGCAGTGTACAGGGGCAGCCCCAGCATTTT.

This clonotype appeared many times. The J gene is TRBJ2-7, the V gene TRBV7-2, with 8 bases fitting TRBD1. J lost 6 bases, V lost 5 bases, and 18 bases had no gene match. This CDR3 contains 17 residues. Germline CDR1 SGHTA, CDR2 FQGNSA. CDR3 bases: TGTGCCAGCAGCCTTCAGCCACCGCGACAGGGGCAGGGCGAGCAGTACTTC. Protein: CASSLQPPRQGQGEQYF.

The sample holds a few counts of this clonotype. The J gene is TRBJ2-7, the V gene TRBV28; D not certain. Germline V gives CDR1 MDHEN, CDR2 SYDVKM. Trimming stripped 7 bases from V and 0 bases from J, with 10 bases between. The CDR3 loop spans 13 amino acids. The CDR3 DNA sequence: TGTGCCAGCACCCGAAGGAGCTCCTACGAGCAGTACTTC. This codes for CASTRRSSYEQYF.

The rearrangement uses TRBV7-2 and TRBJ2-4, with 12 bases that match TRBD2. From germline, CDR1 is SGHTA and CDR2 FQGNSA. The CDR3 is made up of 17 amino acids. The J segment lost 13 bases and the V segment lost 3 bases, leaving 16 bases of the junction unmatched. CDR3 loop: CASSLIWTSGTGNEQYF. The CDR3 nucleotides are TGTGCCAGCAGCTTGATCTGGACTAGCGGGACTGGCAATGAGCAGTACTTC.

The V gene is TRBV30, the J gene TRBJ2-3; D is possibly TRBD2 (5 bases). The CDR3 runs 13 residues. Trimming pared 2 bases from V and 0 bases from J, leaving 6 bases between. CDR1 GTSNPN and CDR2 SVGIG come from the germline V gene (reference sequence). CDR3 DNA sequence: TGTGCCTGGAGTCGGGGAAGCACAGATACGCAGTATTTT. The encoded protein is CAWSRGSTDTQYF. Supplemented by reference TRBV30 and TRBJ2-3, the full variable domain reads SQTIHQWPATLVQPVGSPLSLECTVEGTSNPNLYWYRQAAGRGLQLLFYSVGIGQISSEVPQNLSASRPQDRQFILSSKKLLLSDSGFYLCAWSRGSTDTQYFGPGTRLTVL.

This clonotype was detected many times. The CDR3 nucleotides are TGCAGCGTTAATGGTCAGGGGGGCTACGAGCAGTACTTC. Translated: CSVNGQGGYEQYF. V usage is TRBV29-1 and J usage is TRBJ2-7, with D maybe TRBD1 (7 bases). From germline, CDR1 is SQVTM and CDR2 ANQGSEA. Trimming left V 5 bases short and J 3 bases short, with 14 bases between. This CDR3 has 13 residues.

With regard to this clonotype: This clone may be a read error of a much larger clone one base away. The rearrangement links TRBV4-2 to TRBJ1-2, with no clear D. V was trimmed by 0 bases and J by 7 bases, leaving 15 bases between them. CDR1 and CDR2 from the germline V gene are LGHNA and YNFKEQ. The CDR3 runs 15 residues. As DNA, the CDR3 is TGTGCCAGCAGCCAAGAAATGGCCGCTTACTGTGGCTACACCTTC. As protein: CASSQEMAAYCGYTF.

J is TRBJ2-3 and V is TRBV12-5; 9 bases match TRBD1. The CDR3 is 16 residues long. Germline trimming cut 2 bases from V and 2 bases from J; bases unmatched to any gene: 5. CDR1 and CDR2 (germline): LGHNT, FRNRAP. The CDR3 spells CASGLLGDRDTDTQYF. As DNA, the CDR3 is TGTGCTAGTGGTTTGCTCGGGGACAGGGACACAGATACGCAGTATTTT. Variable domain in full (rest from reference TRBV12-5 and TRBJ2-3): DARVTQTPRHKVTEMGQEVTMRCQPILGHNTVFWYRQTMMQGLELLAYFRNRAPLDDSGMPKDRFSAEMPDATLATLKIQPSEPRDSAVYFCASGLLGDRDTDTQYFGPGTRLTVL.

This clonotype was recorded a few times. The V gene is TRBV29-1, the J gene TRBJ1-2; D might be TRBD1 (5 bases). V was trimmed by 4 bases and J by 4 bases, leaving 19 bases between them. The CDR3 loop spans 15 amino acids. Germline lookup yields CDR1 SQVTM and CDR2 ANQGSEA. The CDR3 coding sequence is TGCAGCGTTGCATCCTCCCGGGACCCCAGCTATGGCTACACCTTC. The encoded protein is CSVASSRDPSYGYTF.

The V call is TRBV10-3, the J call TRBJ2-1; perhaps TRBD1 as D (6 bases). CDR3 size: 15 residues. Germline V lookup: CDR1 ENHRY, CDR2 SYGVKD. V was shortened by 10 bases and J by 4 bases, with 20 bases between the two germline ends. CDR3 in DNA: TGTGCCACAGGGACCTCCAAAGGGGGTTACAATGAGCAGTTCTTC. Translating gives CATGTSKGGYNEQFF.

This clonotype was seen at least ten times. The chain joins TRBV9 to TRBJ2-3, with D possibly matching TRBD1 (5 bases). The CDR3 has 13 residues. The germline V and J ends were trimmed by 3 bases and 0 bases, with 5 bases remaining between them. Germline values: CDR1 SGDLS, CDR2 YYNGEE. In nucleotides, the CDR3 is TGTGCCAGCAGCGCAGGGAGCACAGATACGCAGTATTTT. It is translated as CASSAGSTDTQYF.

V gene TRBV5-1 combines with J gene TRBJ2-3; D gene unclear. Per the germline V gene, CDR1 is SGHRS and CDR2 is YFSETQ. The CDR3 runs 15 residues. V was clipped by 7 bases and J by 0 bases, with 15 bases between them. CDR3 in DNA: TGCGCCAGCTCCAGGTTGAGTCTGAGCACAGATACGCAGTATTTT. Its translation: CASSRLSLSTDTQYF.

The chain links TRBV18 to TRBJ1-4, with unresolved D. V was pared by 3 bases and J by 5 bases, with 10 bases between. Germline values: CDR1 KGHSH, CDR2 LQKENI. CDR3 size: 14 residues. CDR3 protein: CASSPGGYNEKLFF. The CDR3, as DNA: TGTGCCAGCTCACCCGGCGGATACAATGAAAAACTGTTTTTT.

The chain recombines TRBV20-1 with TRBJ2-3; TRBD1 aligns across 9 bases. CDR1 and CDR2 from the germline V gene are DFQATT and SNEGSKA (reference sequence). CDR3 length equals 15 residues. Losses at the gene ends were 6 bases for V and 5 bases for J; bases not matched to a gene: 12. The DNA of the CDR3 is TGCAGTGCCAACGTGGAACAGGGGGCGCAAGATACGCAGTATTTT. Its protein is CSANVEQGAQDTQYF.

The sample holds a few counts of this clonotype. The gene calls are TRBV24-1 and TRBJ2-5, with D unclear. CDR1 and CDR2 from the germline V gene are KGHDR and SFDVKD. The CDR3 runs 13 residues. The V end was cut by 6 bases, the J end by 2 bases, with 9 bases between. This CDR3 is CATSLPPQETQYF. The CDR3 region has the DNA TGTGCCACCAGTTTGCCCCCACAAGAGACCCAGTACTTC.

The rearrangement links TRBV28 to TRBJ2-7; D unclear. Germline V lookup: CDR1 MDHEN, CDR2 SYDVKM. CDR3 length equals 11 residues. With 6 bases removed from V and 4 bases from J, the gap between germline ends came to 7 bases. CDR3 loop: CASRSMYEQYF. As DNA, the CDR3 is TGTGCCAGCAGGTCCATGTACGAGCAGTACTTC.

The chain links TRBV12-3 or TRBV12-4 to TRBJ1-5; D is ambiguous. Trimming left V 6 bases short and J 2 bases short, with 11 bases between. CDR3 length: 14 amino acids. The CDR3 spells CASSRTWGNQPQHF. The CDR3 DNA reads as TGTGCCAGCAGCCGTACATGGGGCAATCAGCCCCAGCATTTT.

The J gene is TRBJ2-7, the V gene TRBV7-9; possibly TRBD2 for D (6 bases). V lost 3 bases and J lost 7, with 16 bases in between. The CDR3 is 14 residues long. Germline loops: CDR1 SEHNR, CDR2 FQNEAQ (reference sequence). CDR3 amino acids: CASSFGGRTWEQYF. The CDR3 bases are TGTGCCAGCAGCTTTGGAGGGAGGACGTGGGAGCAGTACTTC.

This chain uses TRBV7-2 with TRBJ2-1; D may be TRBD1 (7 bases). With 7 bases removed from V and 8 bases from J, the gap between germline ends came to 15 bases. Looked up from germline, CDR1 is SGHTA and CDR2 is FQGNSA. The CDR3 length is 13 residues. CDR3 nucleotides: TGTGCCAGCAACCCTGGAGGGGGCGATGAGCAGTTCTTC. Its translation: CASNPGGGDEQFF.

This clonotype was observed a few times. The CDR3 loop is CSVVRDSQTGEQFF. In DNA, the CDR3 is TGCAGTGTGGTCAGGGACTCCCAAACCGGTGAGCAGTTCTTC. The gene calls are TRBV20-1 and TRBJ2-1; tentative D call: TRBD2 (6 bases). The V gene lost 7 bases and the J gene lost 9 bases, with 22 bases spanning the gap. CDR1 is DFQATT, CDR2 SNEGSKA, per germline (reference sequence). The CDR3 has 14 residues.

The table lists this clonotype with a few counts. This chain links TRBV11-2 with TRBJ1-4; the D is unclear. The CDR3 is 13 residues long. Germline CDR1 SGHAT, CDR2 FQNNGV. Trimming left V 3 bases short and J 8 bases short, with 10 bases between. The CDR3 protein is CASSFQLAEKLFF. The CDR3 DNA is TGTGCCAGCAGCTTCCAACTCGCGGAAAAACTGTTTTTT.

Comment on this clonotype: One end of the junction fails to match germline, which may point to a read error. The chain is built from TRBV7-9 and TRBJ1-1; D unresolved. The CDR3 covers 14 residues. Germline CDR1 is SEHNR and CDR2 is FQNEAQ (reference sequence). CDR3 DNA sequence: TGTGCCAGCACCTTAGAGACTGGCGGTACTGAAGCTTTCTTT. Translating gives CASTLETGGTEAFF.